Below, 5 T cell receptor beta chains from the same sample are listed, as sequenced in a study of cytomegalovirus exposure and HLA in healthy donors. The PCR employed 60 Vbeta primers together with 13 Jbeta primers. Profiled with immunoSEQ multiplex PCR; TCRdb holds only in-frame clones, not every one. The sample yields under 200,000 clones, about 76% seen once. Input material: PBMCs. The receptor set was obtained from a woman aged 18-29 years in good health and CMV-seropositive.

V gene TRBV10-2 combines with J gene TRBJ1-2, with 10 bases matching TRBD1. The V and J ends lost 6 bases and 3 bases, in that order; junction bases with no gene match: 7. The CDR3 consists of 15 residues. Germline values: CDR1 WSHSY, CDR2 SAAADI. CDR3 sequence reads: CASRAGQGGDYGYTF. CDR3 nucleotides: TGCGCCAGCAGGGCCGGACAGGGGGGAGACTATGGCTACACCTTC.

This rearrangement joins TRBV27 to TRBJ2-7; 9 nucleotides agree with TRBD1. The V gene end was trimmed by 1 base and the J gene end by 0 bases; junction bases not matched to a gene: 4. The length of the CDR3 is 16 residues. The germline V gene has CDR1 MNHEY and CDR2 SMNVEV (reference sequence). The CDR3 nucleotides read TGTGCCAGCAGTTTATGGGGGACAGGGAACTCCTACGAGCAGTACTTC. This encodes CASSLWGTGNSYEQYF.

The V and J genes are TRBV2 and TRBJ1-5; the D gene is possibly TRBD1 (5 bases). This CDR3 is built from 14 residues. Trimming took 8 bases from V and 0 from J, leaving 11 bases between them. Germline values: CDR1 SNHLY, CDR2 FYNNEI. The chain's CDR3 is CASASRGSNQPQHF. In DNA form, the CDR3 reads TGTGCCAGCGCCTCTAGGGGTAGCAATCAGCCCCAGCATTTT.

The chain joins TRBV9 to TRBJ2-7; possibly TRBD1 for D (6 bases). Germline-derived CDR1 and CDR2 are SGDLS and YYNGEE. Trimming removed 4 bases from V and 2 bases from J, with 13 bases in between. This CDR3 region has 14 residues. CDR3: CASSLGAVPYEQYF. The DNA of the CDR3 is TGTGCCAGCAGCCTGGGGGCAGTCCCCTACGAGCAGTACTTC.

The chain has TRBV5-1 and TRBJ1-1; 8 bases map to TRBD1. Germline V gene sequence: CDR1 SGHRS, CDR2 YFSETQ. CDR3 size: 14 residues. Trimming at V came to 3 bases and at J to 2 bases, leaving 3 bases not matched to a gene. The CDR3, as DNA: TGCGCCAGCAGCTCACAGGGGGGCAACACTGAAGCTTTCTTT. The encoded protein is CASSSQGGNTEAFF.